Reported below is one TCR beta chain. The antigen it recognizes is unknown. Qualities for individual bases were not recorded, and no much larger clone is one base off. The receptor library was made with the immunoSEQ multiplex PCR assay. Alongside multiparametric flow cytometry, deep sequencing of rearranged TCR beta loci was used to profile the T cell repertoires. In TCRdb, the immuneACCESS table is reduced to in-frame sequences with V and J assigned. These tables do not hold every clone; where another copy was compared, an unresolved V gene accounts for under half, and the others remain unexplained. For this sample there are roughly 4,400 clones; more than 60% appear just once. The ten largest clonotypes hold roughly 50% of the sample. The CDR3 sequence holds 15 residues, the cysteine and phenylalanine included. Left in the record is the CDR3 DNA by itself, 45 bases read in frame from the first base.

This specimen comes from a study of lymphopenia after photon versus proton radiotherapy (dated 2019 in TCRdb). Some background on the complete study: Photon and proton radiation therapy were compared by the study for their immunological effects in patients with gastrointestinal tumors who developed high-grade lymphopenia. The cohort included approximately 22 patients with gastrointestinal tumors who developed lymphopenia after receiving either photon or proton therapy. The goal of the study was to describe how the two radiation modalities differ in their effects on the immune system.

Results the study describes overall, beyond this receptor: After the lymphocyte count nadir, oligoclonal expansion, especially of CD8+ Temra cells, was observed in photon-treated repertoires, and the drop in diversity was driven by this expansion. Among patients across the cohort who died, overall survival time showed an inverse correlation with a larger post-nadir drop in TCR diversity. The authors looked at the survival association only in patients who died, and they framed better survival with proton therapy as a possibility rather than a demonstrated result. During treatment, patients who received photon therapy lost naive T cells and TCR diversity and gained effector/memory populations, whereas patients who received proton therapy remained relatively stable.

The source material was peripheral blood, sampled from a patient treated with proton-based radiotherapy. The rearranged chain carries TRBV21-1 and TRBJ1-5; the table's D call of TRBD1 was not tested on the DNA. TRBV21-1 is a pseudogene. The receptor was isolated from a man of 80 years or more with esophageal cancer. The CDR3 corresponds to CASSKAAGGKQPQHF. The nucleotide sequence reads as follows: TGTGCCAGCAGCAAAGCAGCAGGGGGTAAGCAGCCCCAGCATTTT.